This T cell receptor beta chain was recorded in a study of cytomegalovirus exposure and HLA in healthy donors. Method: immunoSEQ multiplex PCR; TCRdb's copy keeps in-frame clones and lacks some. The table lists around 80,000 clones, around 96% of them singletons. Points on this clone: Its antigen is still unknown.

Overall study findings and caveats: Both high specificity and high sensitivity reportedly marked the classifier's diagnosis of cytomegalovirus status. In vitro experiments confirmed that three CMV-associated chains were specific for CMV antigens. A list of about 180 TCR beta chains associated with cytomegalovirus was given.

V was shortened by 4 bases and J by 6 bases, with 10 bases between the two germline ends. The CDR3 is 13 residues long. Per germline, CDR1 MDHEN and CDR2 SYDVKM. Sequencing was performed on PBMCs. The TCR was taken from a woman under 30 in good health and CMV-seronegative. The rearrangement joins TRBV28 to TRBJ2-1, with D tentatively TRBD2 (7 bases). The CDR3 DNA reads as TGTGCCAGCAGTTGGGGAGGGGGCAATGAGCAGTTCTTC. This codes for CASSWGGGNEQFF.